This record concerns one TCR beta chain sequence. The method was immunoSEQ multiplex PCR; TCRdb's version includes in-frame clones alone and lacks a portion of them. Of 35,000 to 55,000 clones in the sample, just over 75% were seen once. This sample is drawn from a study of memory CD4+ T cells and cytomegalovirus serostatus. The CDR3 runs to 13 residues. V lost 6 bases to trimming and J lost 6 bases, with 12 bases between them. CDR1 and CDR2 from the germline V gene are SNHLY and FYNNEI. Single viable CD3+CD4+CD8-CD45RO+ cells were sorted as the memory CD4+ T cells. CD4+ T cells were isolated by positive magnetic selection.

The chain uses TRBV2 and TRBJ1-5, with D possibly being TRBD1 (6 bases). This clonotype was obtained from an adult in good health and CMV-seronegative. The sequencing sample was made of memory CD4+ T cells from blood. CDR3 nucleotide sequence: TGTGCCAGCAGCCCAGGGGTGGGTCAGCCCCAGCATTTT. It yields the protein CASSPGVGQPQHF.